This T cell receptor (beta chain) appears in the sequencing data of a study of blood T cell repertoires in COVID-19. Study context: Some COVID-19 samples were acute and others convalescent; all came from the United States, Italy and Spain. T cells, B-cell-depleted T cells, or PBMCs supplied cDNA or gDNA.

Authors' analysis steps: Cell counts per sample came from amplifying reference gene primers. TCRdb's table, derived via immunoSEQ multiplex PCR, lists solely in-frame clones and lacks some. The V and J calls and clone size are taken from that table; D and trimming were inferred from the DNA. The table lists 300,000 to 400,000 clones, approximately 91% of them singletons. Followed over time, Seattle patients had been enrolled while infection was active. Germline CDR1 is GTSNPN and CDR2 is SVGIG (reference sequence). The CDR3 is made up of 14 amino acids. J was trimmed by 6 bases and V by 2 bases; bases with no gene match: 7.

The receptor's source is a woman between 65 and 79 years old with COVID-19, enrolled during active disease. V and J are TRBV30 and TRBJ1-1, with 9 bases lining up with TRBD1. Sample: peripheral blood. CDR3 amino acids: CAWSWGQGFSEAFF. The CDR3 region has the DNA TGTGCCTGGAGTTGGGGACAGGGTTTTTCTGAAGCTTTCTTT.